The clone carrying this T cell receptor beta chain has a handful of counts. What it recognizes is unknown. Then a second PCR, running about 6 to 12 cycles, was carried out with a sample-barcoded 5' primer and a J-beta primer mix. Tagging of each cDNA molecule was performed by a template-switch adaptor with 12 random nucleotides. In TCRdb, the 5' RACE reads were re-called with MiXCR into one record per CDR3 protein. The table includes over a million distinct CDR3 sequences, under 55% detected once. This sample is part of a study of blood T cells in healthy people across ages. Study-level points and caveats: Investigators treated diversity estimates from one million T cells as underestimates. Aged donors had fewer naive CD4+ cells and lower diversity than long-lived donors.

Trimming took off 4 bases at V and 2 bases at J, with 12 bases between the two ends. CDR1 and CDR2 from the germline V gene are SGHRS and YFSETQ. The CDR3 contains 14 residues. The sequence came from a woman aged 18-35 years in good health. The specimen was blood. V is TRBV5-1 and J is TRBJ1-2, with D possibly TRBD1 on 6 matching bases. The CDR3 region is CASSTETGNYGYTF. The CDR3 nucleotides are TGCGCCAGCAGCACCGAAACAGGGAACTATGGCTACACCTTC. Complete variable domain (other parts from reference TRBV5-1 and TRBJ1-2): KAGVTQTPRYLIKTRGQQVTLSCSPISGHRSVSWYQQTPGQGLQFLFEYFSETQRNKGNFPGRFSGRQFSNSRSEMNVSTLELGDSALYLCASSTETGNYGYTFGSGTRLTVV.